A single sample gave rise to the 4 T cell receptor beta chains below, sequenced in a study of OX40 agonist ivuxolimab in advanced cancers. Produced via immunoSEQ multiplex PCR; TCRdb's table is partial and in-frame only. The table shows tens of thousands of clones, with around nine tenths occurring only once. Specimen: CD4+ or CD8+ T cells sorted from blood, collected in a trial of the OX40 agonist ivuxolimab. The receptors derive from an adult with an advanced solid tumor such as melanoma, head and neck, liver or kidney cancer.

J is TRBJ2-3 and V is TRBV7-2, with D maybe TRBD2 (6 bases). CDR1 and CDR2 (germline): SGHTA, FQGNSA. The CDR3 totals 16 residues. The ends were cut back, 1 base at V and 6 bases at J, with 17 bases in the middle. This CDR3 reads CASSLVVTGGSDTQYF. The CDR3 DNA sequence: TGTGCCAGCAGCTTAGTGGTCACTGGGGGGAGCGATACGCAGTATTTT.

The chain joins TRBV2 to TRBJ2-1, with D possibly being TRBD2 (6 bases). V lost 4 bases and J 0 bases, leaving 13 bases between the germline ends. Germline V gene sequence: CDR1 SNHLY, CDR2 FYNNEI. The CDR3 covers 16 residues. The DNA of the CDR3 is TGTGCCAGCAGTGGGGCCCCGGGGGTCTCCTACAATGAGCAGTTCTTC. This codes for CASSGAPGVSYNEQFF.

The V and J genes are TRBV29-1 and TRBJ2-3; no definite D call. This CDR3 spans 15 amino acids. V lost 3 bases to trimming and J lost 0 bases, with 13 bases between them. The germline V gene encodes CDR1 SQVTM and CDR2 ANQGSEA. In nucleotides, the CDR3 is TGCAGCGTTGACTATTCCCCGGCTAGCACAGATACGCAGTATTTT. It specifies CSVDYSPASTDTQYF.

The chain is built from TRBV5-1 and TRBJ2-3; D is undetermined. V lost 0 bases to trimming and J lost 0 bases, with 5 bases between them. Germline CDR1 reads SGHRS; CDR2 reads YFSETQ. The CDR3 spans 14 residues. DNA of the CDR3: TGCGCCAGCAGCTTGGCCATTAGCACAGATACGCAGTATTTT. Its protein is CASSLAISTDTQYF.